This TCR beta chain derives from a study of T-cell reconstitution after alpha-beta-depleted transplantation in children. Germline V gene sequence: CDR1 SGHRS, CDR2 YFSETQ. There are 15 residues in the CDR3. The ends were cut back, 1 base at V and 0 bases at J, with 10 bases in the middle. In its sample, this clonotype was seen a few times. A TCRbeta library incorporating unique molecular identifiers was prepared. MiXCR, applied by TCRdb to the PCR reads, yields one record per CDR3 protein. The data show just under 550,000 distinct CDR3 sequences, approximately 16% seen once. The specimen was PBMCs from the stem cell graft donor, collected from the stem cell graft. V and J are TRBV5-1 and TRBJ2-5; D gene unclear. This sequence was found in a human donor who donated a stem cell graft to a child with acute lymphoblastic leukemia. The CDR3 reads CASSLSPYNQETQYF. The DNA of the CDR3 is TGCGCCAGCAGCTTGTCACCCTATAACCAAGAGACCCAGTACTTC. Supplemented by reference TRBV5-1 and TRBJ2-5, the full variable domain reads KAGVTQTPRYLIKTRGQQVTLSCSPISGHRSVSWYQQTPGQGLQFLFEYFSETQRNKGNFPGRFSGRQFSNSRSEMNVSTLELGDSALYLCASSLSPYNQETQYFGPGTRLLVL.